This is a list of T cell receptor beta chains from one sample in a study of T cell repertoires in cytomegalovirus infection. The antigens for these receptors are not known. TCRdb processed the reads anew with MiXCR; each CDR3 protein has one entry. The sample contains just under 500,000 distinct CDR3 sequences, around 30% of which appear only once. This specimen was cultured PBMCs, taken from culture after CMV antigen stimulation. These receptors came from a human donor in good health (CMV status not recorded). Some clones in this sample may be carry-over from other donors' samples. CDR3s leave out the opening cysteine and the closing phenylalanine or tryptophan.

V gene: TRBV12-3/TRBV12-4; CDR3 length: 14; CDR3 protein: ASSLGTTGRSETQY
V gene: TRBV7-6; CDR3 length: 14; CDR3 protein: ASSFTTSGSDGELF
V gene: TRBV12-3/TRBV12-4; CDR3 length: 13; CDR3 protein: ASSLLAGGGDEQF
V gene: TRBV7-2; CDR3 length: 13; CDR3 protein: ASSLGLAGDGELF
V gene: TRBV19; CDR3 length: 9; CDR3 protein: ASSPREKLF
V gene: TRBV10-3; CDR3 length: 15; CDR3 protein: AIRPGQGEGANYGYT
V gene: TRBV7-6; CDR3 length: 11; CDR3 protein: ASRNRGQETQY
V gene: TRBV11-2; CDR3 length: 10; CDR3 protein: ASSPRQGIQY
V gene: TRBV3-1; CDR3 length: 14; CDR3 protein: ASSQVLAGGTETQY
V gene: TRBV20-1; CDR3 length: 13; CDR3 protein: SALQDLSSTDTQY
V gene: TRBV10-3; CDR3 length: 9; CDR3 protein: AISQQYEQY
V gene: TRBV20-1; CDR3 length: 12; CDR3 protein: SGSTGVGSYEQY
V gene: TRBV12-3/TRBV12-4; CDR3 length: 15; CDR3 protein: ASSLESNLYSNQPQH
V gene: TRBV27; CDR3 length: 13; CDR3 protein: ASSLVTGEAGELF
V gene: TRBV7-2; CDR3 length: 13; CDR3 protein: ASSLAVTSTDTQY
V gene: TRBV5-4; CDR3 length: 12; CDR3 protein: ASSFDGSGNTIY
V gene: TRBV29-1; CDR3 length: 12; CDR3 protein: SVRGTSGDNEQF
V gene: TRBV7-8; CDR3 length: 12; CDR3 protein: ASASGTGAEKLF
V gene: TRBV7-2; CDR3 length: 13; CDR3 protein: ASSLVGKREYEQF
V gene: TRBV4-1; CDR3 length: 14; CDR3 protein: ASSPNSGSPKYEQY
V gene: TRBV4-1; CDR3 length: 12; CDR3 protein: ASSPQRTVYGYT
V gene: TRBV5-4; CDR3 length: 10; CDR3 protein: ASSQTRYEQF
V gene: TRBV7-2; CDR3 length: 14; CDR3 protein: ASSSAPGLAGVEQY
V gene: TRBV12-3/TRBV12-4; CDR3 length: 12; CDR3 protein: ASSRTGNNQPQH
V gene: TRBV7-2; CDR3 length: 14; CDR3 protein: ASSLNRGNLGNTIY
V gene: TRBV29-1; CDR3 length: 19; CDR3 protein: SVEPPGQSISKGRPYEPQH
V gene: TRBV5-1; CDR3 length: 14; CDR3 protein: ASSLGPGLYNSPLH
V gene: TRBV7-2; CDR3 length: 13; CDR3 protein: ASRRGGTGSYEQY
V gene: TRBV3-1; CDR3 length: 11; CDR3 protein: ASSRIPTDTQY
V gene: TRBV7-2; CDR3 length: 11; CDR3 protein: ASSFRVPDTQY
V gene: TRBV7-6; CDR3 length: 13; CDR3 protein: ASSLGQTMNTEAF
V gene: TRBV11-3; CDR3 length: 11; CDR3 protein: ASSAGTDAEQY
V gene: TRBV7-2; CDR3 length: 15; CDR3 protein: ASSLEVGQGAYGEQF
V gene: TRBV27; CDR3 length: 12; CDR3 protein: ASSRNGPGNTIY
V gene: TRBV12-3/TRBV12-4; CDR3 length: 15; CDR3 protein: ASSFIGQSTNTGELF
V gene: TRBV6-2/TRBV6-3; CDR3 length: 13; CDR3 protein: ASSYRAKRRQTQY
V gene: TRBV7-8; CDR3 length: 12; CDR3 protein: ASSLGGVPGAQY
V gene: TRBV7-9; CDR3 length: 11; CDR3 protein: ASRHSTGYGYT
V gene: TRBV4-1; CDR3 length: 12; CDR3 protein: ASSQGYRSGEQY
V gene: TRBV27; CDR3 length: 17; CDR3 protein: ASSSQPSGLAGSFYEQY
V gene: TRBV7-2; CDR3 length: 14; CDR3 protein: ASSARGSGIQDTQY
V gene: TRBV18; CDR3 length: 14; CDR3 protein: ASSPLIGTSEKAQY
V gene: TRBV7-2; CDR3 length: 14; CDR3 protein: ASIKAGTSGYNEQF
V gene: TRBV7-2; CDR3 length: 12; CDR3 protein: ASSLRTGDYGYT
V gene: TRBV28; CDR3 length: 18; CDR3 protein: ASSDDGLAGDSRSYNEQF
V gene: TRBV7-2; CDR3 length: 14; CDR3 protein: ASSPPRTSGYNEQF
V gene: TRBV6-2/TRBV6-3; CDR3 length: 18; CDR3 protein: ASSYSFEVTSGSITDTQY
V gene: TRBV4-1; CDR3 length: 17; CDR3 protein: ASSQENPPGTSSYNEQF
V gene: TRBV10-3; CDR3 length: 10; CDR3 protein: AIKPEDNEQF
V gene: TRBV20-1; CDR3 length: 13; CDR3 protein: SAQGLADSYNEQF
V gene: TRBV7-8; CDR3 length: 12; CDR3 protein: ASSLLVSHNEQF
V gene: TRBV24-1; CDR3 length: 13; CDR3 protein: ATSDSWNPQETQY
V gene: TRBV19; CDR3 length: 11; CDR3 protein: ASTSTGDTEQY
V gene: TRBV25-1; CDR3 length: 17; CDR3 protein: ASKWRLAGVTDAYNEQF
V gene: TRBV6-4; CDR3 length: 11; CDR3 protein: ASSEYAGAKQY
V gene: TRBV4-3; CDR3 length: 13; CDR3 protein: ASSQDPGHPYEQY
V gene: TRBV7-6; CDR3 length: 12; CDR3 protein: ASRRGGNTGELF